These 16 T cell receptor beta chains originate from one sample sequenced in a study of glioma-infiltrating T cells. Amplification of TCR alpha and beta CDR3 regions from RNA used iRepertoire nested multiplex PCR. TCRdb independently ran MiXCR on the multiplex PCR reads; one entry per CDR3 protein. The sample has under 200,000 distinct CDR3 sequences; around 45% are singletons. Sequencing was carried out using glioma tissue, nonneoplastic brain tissue, or PBMCs (not recorded which). The receptors were sampled from a human donor with low-grade glioma or glioblastoma, undergoing nonglioma brain surgery, or in good health (not recorded which).

The genes are TRBV12-3 or TRBV12-4 and TRBJ2-1, with 11 bases identical to TRBD2. This CDR3 has 16 amino acids. With 3 bases clipped from V and 5 bases from J, the junction kept 6 bases outside the gene matches. CDR3 coding DNA: TGTGCCAGCAGTTTTCTGTCTAGCGGGAGGAACAATGAGCAGTTCTTC. As protein: CASSFLSSGRNNEQFF.

Details on this clonotype: Possible read error: a much larger clone is one base away. The J gene is TRBJ1-1, the V gene TRBV7-2; D uncertain. V lost 6 bases and J lost 1, with 9 bases in between. CDR3 size: 13 residues. Germline V gene data show CDR1 as SGHTA and CDR2 as FQGNSA. CDR3 in amino acids: CASRLTANTEAFF. CDR3 sequence (DNA): TGTGCCAGCAGATTAACAGCGAACACTGAAGCTTTCTTT. Full variable domain (outside the CDR3, taken from reference TRBV7-2 and TRBJ1-1): GAGVSQSPSNKVTEKGKDVELRCDPISGHTALYWYRQSLGQGLEFLIYFQGNSAPDKSGLPSDRFSAERTGGSVSTLTIQRTQQEDSAVYLCASRLTANTEAFFGQGTRLTVV.

This clonotype was seen repeatedly, ten times or more. The chain uses TRBV6-6 and TRBJ2-7; TRBD1 matches at 8 bases. CDR1 is MNHNY and CDR2 is SVGAGI in the germline V gene (reference sequence). This CDR3 is built from 16 residues. The J segment lost 5 bases and the V segment lost 2 bases, leaving 11 bases of the junction unmatched. The CDR3 coding sequence is TGTGCCAGCAGTTACCTCTCAGGGGGCGAGTCTAACGAGCAGTACTTC. Amino acids: CASSYLSGGESNEQYF.

The chain uses TRBV29-1 and TRBJ2-3; possibly TRBD2 for D (6 bases). CDR1 is SQVTM, CDR2 ANQGSEA, per germline. CDR3 length: 13 residues. Trimming shortened V by 7 bases and J by 5 bases, and 16 bases separated the two germline ends. The CDR3 loop is CSASSVGGDTQYF. The CDR3 DNA follows: TGCAGCGCCTCGTCCGTGGGGGGAGATACGCAGTATTTT.

This clonotype has only a few counts. This may be a read error, as it is one base from a much larger clone. This sequence joins TRBV6-6 and TRBJ2-7, with 7 bases matching TRBD2. Trimming took 0 bases from V and 5 from J; bases not matched to a gene: 4. Germline V gene data show CDR1 as MNHNY and CDR2 as SVGAGI (reference sequence). The CDR3 is made up of 14 amino acids. The CDR3 nucleotides read TGTGCCAGCAGTTACTCACTAGCGCGCCACGAGCAGTACTTC. Residues: CASSYSLARHEQYF.

At least ten counts were recorded for this clonotype. The chain uses TRBV18 and TRBJ2-3, with TRBD2 as a possible D gene (6 bases). CDR1 and CDR2 (germline): KGHSH, LQKENI. This CDR3 spans 13 amino acids. V lost 6 bases and J lost 0, with 7 bases in between. CDR3 sequence (DNA): TGTGCCAGCTCCAGCGGGAGCACAGATACGCAGTATTTT. Translating it yields CASSSGSTDTQYF.

This clonotype turned up a few times. The chain has TRBV10-3 and TRBJ2-5; D is possibly TRBD1 (6 bases). This CDR3 region has 15 residues. Germline V gene sequence: CDR1 ENHRY, CDR2 SYGVKD. V lost 0 bases, J lost 2 bases, and 10 bases lay in between. This CDR3 reads CAISESRTEQETQYF. The CDR3 DNA reads as TGTGCCATCAGTGAGTCACGGACAGAACAAGAGACCCAGTACTTC.

The rearrangement uses TRBV11-2 and TRBJ2-3; D not certain. V lost 4 bases and J 2 bases, leaving 10 bases between the germline ends. Looked up from germline, CDR1 is SGHAT and CDR2 is FQNNGV. The CDR3 has 14 amino acids. CDR3 sequence (DNA): TGTGCCAGCAGCTCCTTGACGGCCACAGATACGCAGTATTTT. Its protein product is CASSSLTATDTQYF.

In this sample, this clonotype turned up many times. This chain links TRBV20-1 with TRBJ1-2, with D maybe TRBD1 (5 bases). Germline-derived CDR1 and CDR2 are DFQATT and SNEGSKA (reference sequence). The CDR3 extends over 12 amino acids. The V gene lost 1 base and the J gene lost 8 bases, with 11 bases spanning the gap. CDR3 region: CSARGVGDGYTF. For the CDR3, the DNA is TGCAGTGCTAGAGGGGTTGGGGACGGCTACACCTTC.

Note on this clonotype: This could be a read error, since a much larger clone is one nucleotide away. V gene TRBV20-1 combines with J gene TRBJ2-1, with D perhaps matching TRBD2 (5 bases). CDR1 is DFQATT, CDR2 SNEGSKA, per germline (reference sequence). The CDR3 extends over 13 amino acids. The DNA of the CDR3 is TGCAGTGCTCGCCCGGGGTTTTACAATGAGAAGTTCTTC. Translation gives CSARPGFYNEKFF.

On this clonotype: This may arise from a read error, as a much more abundant clone is one base away. This rearrangement joins TRBV7-2 to TRBJ2-3; D gene ambiguous. CDR1 and CDR2 from the germline V gene are SGHTA and FQGNSA. This CDR3 contains 13 residues. The CDR3 coding sequence is TGTGCCAGCAGCTTATTGGGCACAGATACGCGGTATTTT. It specifies CASSLLGTDTRYF. Variable domain in full (rest from reference TRBV7-2 and TRBJ2-3): GAGVSQSPSNKVTEKGKDVELRCDPISGHTALYWYRQSLGQGLEFLIYFQGNSAPDKSGLPSDRFSAERTGGSVSTLTIQRTQQEDSAVYLCASSLLGTDTRYFGPGTRLTVL.

This clonotype was seen repeatedly, ten times or more. The chain has TRBV28 and TRBJ1-2, with a possible D match to TRBD1 (5 bases). The CDR3 totals 13 residues. The germline CDR1 and CDR2 sequences are MDHEN and SYDVKM. Trimming shortened V by 5 bases and J by 8 bases, and 15 bases separated the two germline ends. The CDR3 DNA follows: TGTGCCAGCAGTACCAAACCCCGGGACGGCTACACCTTC. Protein: CASSTKPRDGYTF.

Comment on this clonotype: It may be a read error: a sequence one base away is much more abundant. The missing conserved phenylalanine or tryptophan at the end of this CDR3 makes a read error likely. V gene TRBV7-2 combines with J gene TRBJ2-7; D is unclear. V was shortened by 7 bases and J by 1 base, with 8 bases between the two germline ends. The CDR3 extends over 12 amino acids. Germline lookup yields CDR1 SGHTA and CDR2 FQGNSA. CDR3 sequence reads: CASTEGSYEQYL. The CDR3 DNA follows: TGTGCCAGCACCGAAGGATCCTACGAGCAGTACTTA.

This clonotype was recorded at least ten times. The V gene is TRBV18, the J gene TRBJ2-7; D uncertain. The CDR3 consists of 13 residues. Trimming shortened V by 2 bases and J by 7 bases, and 12 bases separated the two germline ends. Germline assignment: CDR1 KGHSH and CDR2 LQKENI. CDR3 in DNA: TGTGCCAGCTCACCAGGCCGGCTAAAGGAGCAGTACTTC. Protein sequence: CASSPGRLKEQYF. Looking up the rest from reference TRBV18 and TRBJ2-7 gives the full variable domain: NAGVMQNPRHLVRRRGQEARLRCSPMKGHSHVYWYRQLPEEGLKFMVYLQKENIIDESGMPKERFSAEFPKEGPSILRIQQVVRGDSAAYFCASSPGRLKEQYFGPGTRLTVT.

This clonotype was detected ten times or more. An end of the junction does not agree with germline; a read error may underlie this. The chain has TRBV7-9 and TRBJ2-3; 11 bases are a match to TRBD2. Per the germline V gene, CDR1 is SEHNR and CDR2 is FQNEAQ (reference sequence). This CDR3 has 14 residues. The CDR3 sequence is CASSALAGVDTQYF. CDR3 DNA: TGTGCCAGCAGCGCACTAGCGGGAGTGGATACACAGTATTTT.

As regards this clonotype: Since a much larger clone is just one base distant, this may be a read error. The chain links TRBV19 to TRBJ1-5, with 7 bases identical to TRBD1. The CDR3 consists of 14 residues. Trimming removed 11 bases from V and 5 bases from J; junction bases left unmatched: 12. Germline-derived CDR1 and CDR2 are LNHDA and SQIVND (reference sequence). CDR3 sequence reads: CACIRTGGDQPQHF. CDR3 bases: TGTGCCTGTATCCGGACAGGAGGAGATCAGCCCCAGCATTTT.